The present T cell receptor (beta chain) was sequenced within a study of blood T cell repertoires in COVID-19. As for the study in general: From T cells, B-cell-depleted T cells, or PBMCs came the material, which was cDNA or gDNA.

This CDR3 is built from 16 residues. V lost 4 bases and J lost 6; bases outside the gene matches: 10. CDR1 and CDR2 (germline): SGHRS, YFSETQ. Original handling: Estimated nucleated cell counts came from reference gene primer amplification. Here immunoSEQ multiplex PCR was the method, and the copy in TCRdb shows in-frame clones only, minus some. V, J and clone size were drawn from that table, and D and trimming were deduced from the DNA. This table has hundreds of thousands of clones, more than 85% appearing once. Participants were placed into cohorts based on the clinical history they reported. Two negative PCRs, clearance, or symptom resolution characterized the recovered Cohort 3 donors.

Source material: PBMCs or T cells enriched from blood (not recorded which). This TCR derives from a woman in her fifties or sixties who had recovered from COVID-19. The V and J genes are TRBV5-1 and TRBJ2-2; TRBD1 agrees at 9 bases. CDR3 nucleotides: TGCGCCAGCAGCGCTACAGGGGGCATTGCTTCCGGGGAGCTGTTTTTT. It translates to CASSATGGIASGELFF.